The 5 T cell receptor beta chains below were found in one sample sequenced in a study of blood T cell repertoires in COVID-19. Repertoires were generated with immunoSEQ multiplex PCR, while TCRdb's copy carries only in-frame clones and drops some. The sample lists approximately 250,000 clones; around 84% were seen once. The specimen sequenced was peripheral blood. Receptor source: a man aged 40-55 years with acute or convalescent COVID-19.

There are a few counts of this clone. The rearrangement links TRBV5-1 to TRBJ2-3; D not resolved. V lost 0 bases and J lost 1, with 12 bases in between. There are 16 residues in the CDR3. CDR1 and CDR2 (germline): SGHRS, YFSETQ. The CDR3 DNA reads TGCGCCAGCAGCTTGGTGTCCGGAGTTCGCACAGATACGCAGTATTTT. Translation: CASSLVSGVRTDTQYF.

The chain joins TRBV19 to TRBJ1-3; tentatively, D is TRBD1 (5 bases). Germline V CDR1 and CDR2: LNHDA, SQIVND (reference sequence). With 5 bases removed from V and 4 bases from J, the gap between germline ends came to 15 bases. The CDR3 loop spans 15 amino acids. CDR3: CASSSIRVSGNTIYF. The CDR3 nucleotides read TGTGCCAGTAGTTCCATCAGGGTTTCGGGAAACACCATATATTTT.

V gene TRBV9 combines with J gene TRBJ1-2, with 9 bases matching TRBD1. In germline, CDR1 is SGDLS, CDR2 YYNGEE. The trim removed 3 bases at V and 8 bases at J, leaving 2 bases unmatched. The CDR3 is made up of 12 amino acids. The CDR3 sequence is CASSGTGDGYTF. DNA for the CDR3: TGTGCCAGCAGCGGGACAGGGGACGGCTACACCTTC.

The V and J genes are TRBV28 and TRBJ2-5; 9 positions agree with TRBD1. The CDR3 sequence is 13 residues long. V was pared by 8 bases and J by 5 bases, with 6 bases of the junction left unmatched. Germline V gene lookup returns CDR1 MDHEN and CDR2 SYDVKM. The CDR3 DNA follows: TGTGCCAGCCGACAGGGGGGACGGGAGACCCAGTACTTC. Translation gives CASRQGGRETQYF.

The gene calls are TRBV30 and TRBJ1-2; TRBD1 might be the D (5 bases). Trimming removed 4 bases at V and 8 bases at J, with 17 bases between. The CDR3 contains 13 residues. Germline values: CDR1 GTSNPN, CDR2 SVGIG (reference sequence). The chain's CDR3 is CAWTSSGARGYTF. The CDR3, as DNA: TGTGCCTGGACCTCGAGCGGGGCGCGGGGCTACACCTTC.